These 32 T cell receptor beta chains originate from one sample sequenced in a study of CD8 T cells in Susac syndrome. RNA in amounts of roughly 0.45 to 1 ug was reverse transcribed with random hexamers. TCRdb redid the calling of the immunoSEQ multiplex PCR reads with MiXCR, one entry per CDR3 protein. The table records under 70,000 distinct CDR3 sequences, around 93% of them present only once. Sequences were obtained from CD8+ T cells from PBMCs. Receptors were obtained from a human donor with Susac syndrome.

V usage is TRBV5-1 and J usage is TRBJ2-7; no firm D call. V was pared by 0 bases and J by 2 bases, with 9 bases between. Germline CDR1 SGHRS, CDR2 YFSETQ. The length of the CDR3 is 14 residues. CDR3 DNA sequence: TGCGCCAGCAGCTTGGCCGCGGCTACCTACGAGCAGTACTTC. Encoded protein: CASSLAAATYEQYF.

This CDR3 reads CSVLGLAGVSSYNEQFF. CDR3 coding DNA: TGCAGCGTTTTGGGACTAGCGGGGGTCAGCTCCTACAATGAGCAGTTCTTC. This rearrangement joins TRBV29-1 to TRBJ2-1; 14 nucleotides agree with TRBD2. Germline CDR1 SQVTM, CDR2 ANQGSEA. The CDR3 covers 17 residues. Germline trimming cut 5 bases from V and 0 bases from J; bases unmatched to any gene: 6.

On this clonotype itself: One end of the junction does not line up with germline, which may come from a read error. J is TRBJ1-1 and V is TRBV7-7; D remains unclear. The CDR3 consists of 13 residues. Germline V CDR1 and CDR2: SSHAT, FNYEAQ (reference sequence). Here the CDR3 DNA reads TGTGCTAGCAGCCGTACAGTGAACACTGAAGCTTTCTTT. Protein product: CASSRTVNTEAFF.

The chain couples TRBV7-3 to TRBJ2-1; D is unclear. CDR3 size: 13 residues. CDR1 and CDR2 (germline): SGHTA, FQGTGA. V was shortened by 3 bases and J by 3 bases, with 6 bases between the two germline ends. The CDR3 coding sequence is TGTGCCAGCAGCTTCGATCACTACAATGAGCAGTTCTTC. The encoded protein is CASSFDHYNEQFF.

The chain employs TRBV2 and TRBJ1-5, with TRBD1 as a possible D gene (5 bases). Germline V gene lookup returns CDR1 SNHLY and CDR2 FYNNEI. The V end was cut by 5 bases, the J end by 5 bases, with 13 bases between. The CDR3 has 14 amino acids. CDR3 residues: CASSPGYSDQPQHF. The CDR3 nucleotides are TGTGCCAGCAGTCCAGGGTATTCGGATCAGCCCCAGCATTTT.

This chain joins TRBV29-1 and TRBJ2-3, with D possibly matching TRBD1 (6 bases). This CDR3 comprises 15 residues. Germline V gene data show CDR1 as SQVTM and CDR2 as ANQGSEA. Trimming removed 7 bases at V and 0 bases at J, with 17 bases between. CDR3 residues: CSGYRDIKSTDTQYF. CDR3 nucleotide sequence: TGCAGCGGTTACCGGGACATCAAAAGCACAGATACGCAGTATTTT.

The chain recombines TRBV20-1 with TRBJ1-1; 7 nucleotides agree with TRBD1. V was clipped by 1 base and J by 5 bases; unmatched bases: 7. The length of the CDR3 is 14 residues. The V gene's germline CDR1 is DFQATT and CDR2 SNEGSKA (reference sequence). CDR3 sequence: CSARAQDRRTEAFF. The CDR3 nucleotides are TGCAGTGCTAGAGCCCAGGACAGGCGGACTGAAGCTTTCTTT.

The chain employs TRBV4-1 and TRBJ1-2, with D uncertain. Trimming pared 1 base from V and 10 bases from J, leaving 13 bases between. The CDR3 runs 13 residues. Germline values: CDR1 MGHRA, CDR2 YSYEKL. DNA of the CDR3: TGCGCCAGCAGCCAAGTACGGCAGCGGAACTACACCTTC. Protein product: CASSQVRQRNYTF.

As DNA, the CDR3 is TGTGCCAGCACTCCTGACAGGGTGGAGACCCAGTACTTC. Its protein product is CASTPDRVETQYF. The rearrangement uses TRBV12-3 or TRBV12-4 and TRBJ2-5; 7 nucleotides match TRBD1. J lost 5 bases, V lost 7 bases, and 7 bases had no gene match. CDR3 size: 13 residues.

This clonotype was detected once. The rearrangement uses TRBV14 and TRBJ2-7, with D perhaps TRBD1 (6 bases). Germline V gene data show CDR1 as SGHDN and CDR2 as FVKESK. Trimming shortened V by 0 bases and J by 4 bases, and 10 bases separated the two germline ends. The CDR3 is made up of 14 amino acids. The chain's CDR3 is CASSQEGALYEQYF. Here the CDR3 DNA reads TGTGCCAGCAGCCAAGAGGGGGCTCTTTACGAGCAGTACTTC.

V usage is TRBV25-1 and J usage is TRBJ2-7, with D perhaps TRBD1 or TRBD2 (6 bases each). Germline V lookup: CDR1 MGHDK, CDR2 SYGVNS. The CDR3 loop spans 16 amino acids. V was clipped by 1 base and J by 2 bases, with 15 bases between them. CDR3 amino acids: CASSELRGTWPYEQYF. For the CDR3, the DNA is TGTGCCAGCAGTGAATTAAGGGGGACTTGGCCCTACGAGCAGTACTTC.

The chain employs TRBV11-2 and TRBJ2-7; no reliable D call. V lost 4 bases and J 3 bases, leaving 7 bases between the germline ends. This CDR3 comprises 12 residues. Per the germline V gene, CDR1 is SGHAT and CDR2 is FQNNGV. The CDR3 region is CASSSHSYEQYF. The CDR3 DNA is TGTGCCAGCAGCTCCCACAGCTACGAGCAGTACTTC.

By its share, this clonotype is medium-sized. The J gene is TRBJ1-3, the V gene TRBV7-9; D not certain. The CDR3 consists of 16 residues. The ends were cut back, 5 bases at V and 0 bases at J, with 14 bases in the middle. Germline V gene lookup returns CDR1 SEHNR and CDR2 FQNEAQ (reference sequence). The DNA for the CDR3 is TGTGCCAGCAGCAAGGCTTCGCCAAGCTCTGGAAACACCATATATTTT. Its translation is CASSKASPSSGNTIYF.

The count of this clonotype is one. This rearrangement joins TRBV9 to TRBJ2-7, with unresolved D. CDR3 length equals 14 residues. V shed 0 bases and J shed 0 bases, with 7 bases lying between them. Germline CDR1 is SGDLS and CDR2 is YYNGEE. CDR3 coding DNA: TGTGCCAGCAGCGTAGGGTCCCTCTCCTACGAGCAGTACTTC. Its translation: CASSVGSLSYEQYF.

The chain employs TRBV12-3 or TRBV12-4 and TRBJ2-1, with D maybe TRBD1 (5 bases). Trimming stripped 3 bases from V and 4 bases from J, with 7 bases between. This CDR3 has 13 amino acids. The CDR3, as DNA: TGTGCCAGCAGTTTGGGGCGTTACAATGAGCAGTTCTTC. This translates into CASSLGRYNEQFF.

The chain recombines TRBV4-2 with TRBJ2-7, with a possible D match to TRBD1 (6 bases). This CDR3 contains 15 residues. Germline V CDR1 and CDR2: LGHNA, YNFKEQ. Trimming cost V 1 base and J 6 bases, with 16 bases left between them. The DNA for the CDR3 is TGTGCCAGCAGCCAAGCATGGGAAGGGGGAAGCGAGCAGTACTTC. This sequence encodes CASSQAWEGGSEQYF.

The chain uses TRBV4-1 and TRBJ2-7; D uncertain. Per germline, CDR1 MGHRA and CDR2 YSYEKL. V was trimmed by 0 bases and J by 6 bases, leaving 12 bases between them. There are 14 residues in the CDR3. CDR3 nucleotide sequence: TGCGCCAGCAGCCAAGACGTGGGTTCGGGCGAGCAGTACTTC. Protein sequence: CASSQDVGSGEQYF.

This chain connects TRBV6-6 to TRBJ1-1; a possible D gene is TRBD1 (6 bases). The V and J ends lost 7 bases and 4 bases respectively, with 19 bases between them. The CDR3 has 15 amino acids. The germline V gene has CDR1 MNHNY and CDR2 SVGAGI (reference sequence). The CDR3 is CASMEGGSSGTEAFF. The CDR3 DNA reads TGTGCCAGCATGGAGGGGGGCAGTTCTGGCACTGAAGCTTTCTTT.

V usage is TRBV2 and J usage is TRBJ1-2, with D unclear. CDR3 size: 14 residues. Germline CDR1 is SNHLY and CDR2 is FYNNEI. V was cut by 8 bases and J by 2 bases, with 15 bases left in between. CDR3 protein: CASDTPRGNYGYTF. CDR3 nucleotide sequence: TGTGCCAGCGACACCCCACGGGGAAACTATGGCTACACCTTC.

CDR3 nucleotide sequence: TGCAGCGTAGCCAACAGGGCCAATGAGCAGTTCTTC. It codes for CSVANRANEQFF. The chain recombines TRBV29-1 with TRBJ2-1, with D possibly TRBD1 on 6 matching bases. The CDR3 loop spans 12 amino acids. Germline V gives CDR1 SQVTM, CDR2 ANQGSEA. V lost 6 bases and J lost 6, with 12 bases in between.

This clonotype appeared a single time. The rearrangement uses TRBV25-1 and TRBJ1-6; 9 nucleotides agree with TRBD1. V lost 5 bases to trimming and J lost 8 bases; unmatched junction nucleotides: 4. The CDR3 consists of 14 residues. The germline gives CDR1 MGHDK, CDR2 SYGVNS. This CDR3 reads CASSHRTGDSPLHF. The DNA of the CDR3 is TGTGCCAGCAGTCACCGGACAGGGGATTCACCCCTCCACTTT.

The rearrangement links TRBV2 to TRBJ2-1; D remains unclear. Trimming shortened V by 9 bases and J by 7 bases, and 13 bases separated the two germline ends. The CDR3 length is 12 residues. From germline, CDR1 is SNHLY and CDR2 FYNNEI. The CDR3 region has the DNA TGTGCCAGGGGCTTAGAAGGGAATGAGCAGTTCTTC. The encoded protein is CARGLEGNEQFF.

V and J are TRBV14 and TRBJ1-1; D is unresolved. Per germline, CDR1 SGHDN and CDR2 FVKESK. The CDR3 totals 13 residues. V dropped 10 bases and J dropped 1 base, with 13 bases sitting between them. CDR3 sequence (DNA): TGTGCCACCACACTCTACACGAACACTGAAGCTTTCTTT. Residues: CATTLYTNTEAFF. Full variable domain (missing parts from reference TRBV14 and TRBJ1-1): EAGVTQFPSHSVIEKGQTVTLRCDPISGHDNLYWYRRVMGKEIKFLLHFVKESKQDESGMPNNRFLAERTGGTYSTLKVQPAELEDSGVYFCATTLYTNTEAFFGQGTRLTVV.

The V call is TRBV19, the J call TRBJ1-1; D gene uncertain. This CDR3 is 13 amino acids long. Per the germline V gene, CDR1 is LNHDA and CDR2 is SQIVND (reference sequence). V lost 1 base, J lost 1 base, and 4 bases lay in between. The CDR3 region is CASSIVKNTEAFF. Written as DNA, the CDR3 is TGTGCCAGTAGTATAGTTAAGAACACTGAAGCTTTCTTT.

The V call is TRBV5-1, the J call TRBJ2-1; 13 bases line up with TRBD2. CDR1 SGHRS and CDR2 YFSETQ come from the germline V gene. The CDR3 is 15 residues long. V was pared by 8 bases and J by 6 bases, with 8 bases of the junction left unmatched. The CDR3 DNA follows: TGCGCCAGTGAGCTACTAGCGGGGGGGCCCAATGAGCAGTTCTTC. This sequence encodes CASELLAGGPNEQFF.

J is TRBJ1-5 and V is TRBV7-3; D is ambiguous. Trimming took off 5 bases at V and 5 bases at J, with 10 bases between the two ends. CDR1 is SGHTA and CDR2 is FQGTGA in the germline V gene. This CDR3 is 13 amino acids long. The chain's CDR3 is CASSRGVHQPQHF. DNA for the CDR3: TGTGCCAGCAGCCGTGGTGTGCATCAGCCCCAGCATTTT.

The genes are TRBV7-2 and TRBJ1-5; D is ambiguous. Trimming left V 3 bases short and J 3 bases short, with 12 bases between. The CDR3 has 15 residues. The germline V gene encodes CDR1 SGHTA and CDR2 FQGNSA. Written as DNA, the CDR3 is TGTGCCAGCAGCTTCGGTATTCAAACCAATCAGCCCCAGCATTTT. Protein: CASSFGIQTNQPQHF. Variable domain in full (rest from reference TRBV7-2 and TRBJ1-5): GAGVSQSPSNKVTEKGKDVELRCDPISGHTALYWYRQSLGQGLEFLIYFQGNSAPDKSGLPSDRFSAERTGGSVSTLTIQRTQQEDSAVYLCASSFGIQTNQPQHFGDGTRLSIL.

The chain carries TRBV12-5 and TRBJ2-1; D possibly matches TRBD1 or TRBD2 (6 bases each). Germline V CDR1 and CDR2: LGHNT, FRNRAP. V was trimmed by 1 base and J by 8 bases, leaving 12 bases between them. This CDR3 region has 14 residues. The CDR3 DNA sequence: TGTGCTAGTGGTTTGGCCCCGAGGGGGGATGAGCAGTTCTTC. This sequence encodes CASGLAPRGDEQFF.

This chain links TRBV12-3 or TRBV12-4 with TRBJ2-5; tentative D call: TRBD2 (6 bases). The CDR3 contains 18 residues. V dropped 3 bases and J dropped 3 bases, with 23 bases sitting between them. CDR3 sequence: CASSFLPRGDQLKETQYF. The CDR3 coding sequence is TGTGCCAGCAGTTTTTTACCCCGCGGGGACCAACTTAAAGAGACCCAGTACTTC.

The gene calls are TRBV27 and TRBJ1-1; D might be TRBD1 (5 bases). CDR1 MNHEY and CDR2 SMNVEV come from the germline V gene (reference sequence). The CDR3 consists of 14 residues. The V end was cut by 4 bases, the J end by 4 bases, with 13 bases between. For the CDR3, the DNA is TGTGCCAGCAGTTGGGGGGTGATGAGCACTGAAGCTTTCTTT. Its translation: CASSWGVMSTEAFF.

V usage is TRBV20-1 and J usage is TRBJ2-4, with 11 bases matching TRBD2. Unmatched junction bases numbered 10, after V lost 3 bases and J lost 6 bases. Germline CDR1 is DFQATT and CDR2 is SNEGSKA (reference sequence). The CDR3 extends over 16 amino acids. The CDR3 loop is CSARGFSGGAGNIQYF. The CDR3 DNA reads TGCAGTGCTAGGGGATTTAGCGGGGGGGCAGGAAACATTCAGTACTTC.

This chain connects TRBV30 to TRBJ2-5, with D perhaps matching TRBD1 (6 bases). V lost 6 bases and J lost 0, with 8 bases in between. Germline CDR1 is GTSNPN and CDR2 is SVGIG (reference sequence). The CDR3 is 12 amino acids. DNA for the CDR3: TGTGCCTGTGACAGGTACCAAGAGACCCAGTACTTC. It encodes CACDRYQETQYF. Full variable domain (rest looked up from reference TRBV30 and TRBJ2-5): SQTIHQWPATLVQPVGSPLSLECTVEGTSNPNLYWYRQAAGRGLQLLFYSVGIGQISSEVPQNLSASRPQDRQFILSSKKLLLSDSGFYLCACDRYQETQYFGPGTRLLVL.